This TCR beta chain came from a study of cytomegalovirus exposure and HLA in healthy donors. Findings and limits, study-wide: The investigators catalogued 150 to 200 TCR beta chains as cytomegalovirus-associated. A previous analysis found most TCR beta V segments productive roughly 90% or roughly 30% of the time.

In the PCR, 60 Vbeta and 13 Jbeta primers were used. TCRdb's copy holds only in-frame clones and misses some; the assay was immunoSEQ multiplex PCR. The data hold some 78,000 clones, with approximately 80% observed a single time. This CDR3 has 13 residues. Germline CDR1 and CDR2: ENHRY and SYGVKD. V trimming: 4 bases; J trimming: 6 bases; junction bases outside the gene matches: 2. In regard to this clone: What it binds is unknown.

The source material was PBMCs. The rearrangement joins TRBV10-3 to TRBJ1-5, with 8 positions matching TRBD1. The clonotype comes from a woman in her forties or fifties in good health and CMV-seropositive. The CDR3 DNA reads TGTGCCATCAGTGGACAGGGGAGTCAGCCCCAGCATTTT. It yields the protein CAISGQGSQPQHF.